Shown below are 9 T cell receptor beta chains from a single sample sequenced in a study of cytomegalovirus exposure and HLA in healthy donors. The PCR used 60 Vbeta and 13 Jbeta primers. TCRdb keeps only in-frame clones here, not all; method: immunoSEQ multiplex PCR. The data hold about 160,000 clones, with approximately 85% observed a single time. Sequenced: PBMCs. The receptor source for this set is a man aged 18 to 29 in good health and CMV-seropositive.

CDR3 amino acids: CASSQGTGPGEQFF. The CDR3 nucleotides read TGCGCCAGCAGCCAAGGAACAGGGCCCGGTGAGCAGTTCTTC. The chain joins TRBV4-3 to TRBJ2-1; D might be TRBD1 (6 bases). With 1 base removed from V and 9 bases from J, the gap between germline ends came to 13 bases. CDR1 is LGHNA, CDR2 YSLEER, per germline. The CDR3 sequence is 14 residues long.

This clone was recorded once. The chain couples TRBV4-3 to TRBJ2-6; 10 bases align to TRBD1. V gave up 6 bases and J gave up 0 bases; unmatched junction bases: 5. Germline V CDR1 and CDR2: LGHNA, YSLEER. The CDR3 runs to 17 residues. CDR3 loop: CASSTGDRGSGANVLTF. Written as DNA, the CDR3 is TGCGCCAGCAGTACCGGGGACAGGGGCTCTGGGGCCAACGTCCTGACTTTC.

A single count supports this clone. V gene TRBV5-6 combines with J gene TRBJ2-2; 7 bases match TRBD2. Germline CDR1 reads SGHDT; CDR2 reads YYEEEE. V dropped 4 bases and J dropped 1; count of bases not matched to a gene: 4. CDR3 size: 15 residues. The DNA for the CDR3 is TGTGCCAGCAGCCCCTTAGCGGGGAACACCGGGGAGCTGTTTTTT. Amino acid sequence: CASSPLAGNTGELFF.

J is TRBJ2-6 and V is TRBV29-1, with D possibly being TRBD1 (5 bases). Trimming left V 0 bases short and J 4 bases short, with 19 bases between. CDR1 is SQVTM and CDR2 is ANQGSEA in the germline V gene. The CDR3 sequence is 18 residues long. The CDR3 is CSVEDHTWLGQGANVLTF. The DNA of the CDR3 is TGCAGCGTTGAAGATCACACCTGGTTGGGGCAGGGGGCCAACGTCCTGACTTTC.

V usage is TRBV13 and J usage is TRBJ2-7, with D perhaps TRBD1 (6 bases). This CDR3 contains 14 residues. CDR1 PRHDT and CDR2 FYEKMQ come from the germline V gene (reference sequence). V was pared by 5 bases and J by 5 bases, with 16 bases between. This CDR3 reads CASSPPTGSDEQYF. The CDR3 DNA follows: TGTGCCAGCAGCCCACCCACAGGGAGCGACGAGCAGTACTTC.

The rearrangement links TRBV18 to TRBJ1-1; 8 nucleotides agree with TRBD1. J was trimmed by 0 bases and V by 4 bases; bases with no gene match: 4. This CDR3 is 15 amino acids long. The V gene's germline CDR1 is KGHSH and CDR2 LQKENI. In DNA form, the CDR3 reads TGTGCCAGCTCACGGACAGGGAGAATGAACACTGAAGCTTTCTTT. Its protein is CASSRTGRMNTEAFF.

The CDR3 DNA reads as TGTGCCAGCAGTGAATCTGGCGGCATGAACACTGAAGCTTTCTTT. It translates to CASSESGGMNTEAFF. J is TRBJ1-1 and V is TRBV6-1, with D unresolved. Germline values: CDR1 MNHNS, CDR2 SASEGT. This CDR3 is 15 amino acids long. Deletions cut 2 bases from V and 0 bases from J, with 10 bases between.

This chain uses TRBV7-2 with TRBJ2-5; the D is unclear. The CDR3 covers 12 residues. The germline gives CDR1 SGHTA, CDR2 FQGNSA. V was trimmed by 3 bases and J by 5 bases, leaving 7 bases between them. CDR3 protein: CASSFGRETQYF. Written as DNA, the CDR3 is TGTGCCAGCAGCTTTGGTCGGGAGACCCAGTACTTC.

The genes are TRBV4-3 and TRBJ2-7, with D possibly TRBD2 on 5 matching bases. The V end was cut by 4 bases, the J end by 0 bases, with 13 bases between. Looked up from germline, CDR1 is LGHNA and CDR2 is YSLEER. The CDR3 has 15 residues. The CDR3 sequence: CASSRNRDTSYEQYF. The CDR3 region has the DNA TGCGCCAGCAGCCGTAACCGGGATACCTCCTACGAGCAGTACTTC.